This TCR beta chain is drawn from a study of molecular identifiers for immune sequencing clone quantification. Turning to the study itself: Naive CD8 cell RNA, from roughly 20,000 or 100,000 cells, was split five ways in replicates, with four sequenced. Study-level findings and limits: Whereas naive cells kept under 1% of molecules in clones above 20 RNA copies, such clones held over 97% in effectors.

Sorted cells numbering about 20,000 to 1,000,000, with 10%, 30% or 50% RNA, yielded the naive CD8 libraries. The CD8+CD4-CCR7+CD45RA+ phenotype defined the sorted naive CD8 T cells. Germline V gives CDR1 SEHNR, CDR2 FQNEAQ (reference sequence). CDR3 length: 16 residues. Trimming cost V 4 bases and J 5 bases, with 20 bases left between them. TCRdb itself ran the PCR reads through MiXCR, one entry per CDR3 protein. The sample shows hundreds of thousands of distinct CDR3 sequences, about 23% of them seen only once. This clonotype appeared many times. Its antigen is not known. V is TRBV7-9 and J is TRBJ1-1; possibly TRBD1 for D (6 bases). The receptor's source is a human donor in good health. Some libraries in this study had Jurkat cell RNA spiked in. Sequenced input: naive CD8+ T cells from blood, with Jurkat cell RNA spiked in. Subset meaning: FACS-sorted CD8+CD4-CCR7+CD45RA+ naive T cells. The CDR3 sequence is CASSSASQGGGTEAFF. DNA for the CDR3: TGTGCCAGCAGCTCCGCCTCACAGGGCGGGGGGACTGAAGCTTTCTTT.